The clone carrying this T cell receptor beta chain appeared once. This entry is derived from a study of blood T cell repertoires in COVID-19. The wider study: COVID-19 samples, acute and convalescent, were from the United States, Italy and Spain. Nucleic acid was either cDNA or gDNA, and it came from T cells, B-cell-depleted T cells, or PBMCs.

Original data processing: The authors estimated nucleated cell counts from reference gene primer amplification. The method was immunoSEQ multiplex PCR; TCRdb's version includes in-frame clones alone and lacks a portion of them. V, J and clone size are taken as reported in that table, and D and trimming were inferred from the DNA itself. The sample contains roughly 280,000 clones, over 75% of which appear only once. Trimming shortened V by 6 bases and J by 6 bases, and 12 bases separated the two germline ends. The germline gives CDR1 MNHEY, CDR2 SVGAGI. This CDR3 is 13 amino acids long. The chain couples TRBV6-5 to TRBJ1-3, with unresolved D. This receptor was obtained from a woman aged 70-85 years with acute or convalescent COVID-19. Input material: peripheral blood. CDR3 DNA sequence: TGTGCCAGCAGCCGGCGGCGGGAAAACACCATATATTTT. Translation gives CASSRRRENTIYF.